The 15 T cell receptor beta chains presented below share a single source sample, sequenced in a study of shared clonotypes between healthy human individuals. Sequencing was performed with immunoSEQ multiplex PCR; in TCRdb, only in-frame clones are kept and a portion is missing. The data show roughly 400,000 clones, roughly 96% seen once. Sequenced: memory CD8+ T cells sorted from blood. Subset indicated: CD45RO+ cells pooled with CCR7-negative TemRA cells. These receptors originate from a man between 25 and 39 years old in good health.

The chain recombines TRBV4-2 with TRBJ1-1; D is ambiguous. The CDR3 is 15 residues long. V lost 3 bases to trimming and J lost 4 bases, with 15 bases between them. CDR1 is LGHNA and CDR2 is YNFKEQ in the germline V gene. The CDR3: CASSQRGLGGTEAFF. The CDR3 nucleotides read TGTGCCAGCAGCCAGCGCGGGTTAGGAGGCACTGAAGCTTTCTTT.

For this clone: Other DNA sequences in the sample encode the same CDR3. The chain combines TRBV5-1 with TRBJ2-1; 8 bases match TRBD2. Germline V lookup: CDR1 SGHRS, CDR2 YFSETQ. This CDR3 is built from 15 residues. With V trimmed by 5 bases and J by 0 bases, 4 bases remained unmatched. The CDR3 DNA sequence: TGCGCCAGCAGTGCCGGGACTAGCTCCTACAATGAGCAGTTCTTC. Its protein product is CASSAGTSSYNEQFF.

The chain combines TRBV19 with TRBJ2-7; 7 positions match TRBD1. The CDR3 is 15 amino acids. V lost 3 bases, J lost 3 bases, and 8 bases stayed unmatched. Germline CDR1 and CDR2: LNHDA and SQIVND (reference sequence). The CDR3 DNA is TGTGCCAGTAGTATCGGGTCGGGACAGCACTACGAGCAGTACTTC. The encoded protein is CASSIGSGQHYEQYF.

As concerns this clone: Other DNA sequences in the sample encode the same CDR3. This CDR3 reads CASSPPTGGGYTF. Written as DNA, the CDR3 is TGTGCCAGCTCACCGCCGACAGGGGGCGGCTACACCTTC. The chain recombines TRBV18 with TRBJ1-2; 10 nucleotides align to TRBD1. Germline V gene sequence: CDR1 KGHSH, CDR2 LQKENI. After removal of 3 bases from V and 8 bases from J, the junction contained 3 bases not matched to a gene. This CDR3 has 13 residues.

J is TRBJ1-3 and V is TRBV11-2; D is uncertain. V lost 0 bases, J lost 9 bases, and 3 bases lay in between. The CDR3 length is 11 residues. CDR1 SGHAT and CDR2 FQNNGV come from the germline V gene. CDR3 DNA sequence: TGTGCCAGCAGCTTAGAGGGCACCATATATTTT. This gives the protein CASSLEGTIYF.

J is TRBJ1-5 and V is TRBV28; the D gene is possibly TRBD1 (6 bases). From germline, CDR1 is MDHEN and CDR2 SYDVKM. The CDR3 consists of 14 residues. Trimming stripped 0 bases from V and 9 bases from J, with 12 bases between. The CDR3 sequence is CASSLWAGEGPQHF. CDR3 nucleotides: TGTGCCAGCAGTTTATGGGCAGGGGAGGGGCCCCAGCATTTT.

The chain links TRBV6-1 to TRBJ2-7; 7 bases are shared with TRBD1. Germline V gene data show CDR1 as MNHNS and CDR2 as SASEGT. V lost 5 bases, J lost 2 bases, and 6 bases stayed unmatched. The CDR3 covers 14 residues. The DNA of the CDR3 is TGTGCCAGCAGTCTTCCGGACAGGCCCTACGAGCAGTACTTC. Encoded protein: CASSLPDRPYEQYF.

V gene TRBV28 combines with J gene TRBJ2-1; TRBD2 matches at 7 bases. The CDR3 consists of 14 residues. CDR1 is MDHEN, CDR2 SYDVKM, per germline. Trimming cost V 3 bases and J 3 bases; bases outside gene matches: 2. CDR3: CASSLLAVYNEQFF. The CDR3 DNA follows: TGTGCCAGCAGTTTGCTAGCGGTCTACAATGAGCAGTTCTTC.

The chain recombines TRBV5-4 with TRBJ2-3; TRBD2 is a possible D gene (6 bases). Germline lookup yields CDR1 SGHNT and CDR2 YYREEE (reference sequence). Trimming left V 0 bases short and J 4 bases short, with 12 bases between. This CDR3 region has 15 residues. The CDR3 DNA is TGTGCCAGCAGCTTGGACCACGGAGGGGCAGATACGCAGTATTTT. It specifies CASSLDHGGADTQYF.

The rearrangement uses TRBV7-9 and TRBJ2-2, with 13 nucleotides matching TRBD2. Germline-derived CDR1 and CDR2 are SEHNR and FQNEAQ (reference sequence). The junction had 7 bases not matched to a gene; V was cut back by 2 bases and J by 10 bases. The CDR3 covers 16 residues. CDR3 in DNA: TGTGCCAGCAGCTTATTGGGACTAGCGGGATCCGAGGAGCTGTTTTTT. This gives the protein CASSLLGLAGSEELFF.

The chain recombines TRBV6-1 with TRBJ2-5, with D possibly TRBD2 on 6 matching bases. Trimming took 4 bases from V and 0 from J, leaving 12 bases between them. The CDR3 has 15 amino acids. In germline, CDR1 is MNHNS, CDR2 SASEGT. The chain's CDR3 is CASSAGTPYQETQYF. CDR3 sequence (DNA): TGTGCCAGCAGTGCAGGGACTCCGTACCAAGAGACCCAGTACTTC.

The chain employs TRBV7-9 and TRBJ2-3, with 12 bases that match TRBD2. Germline V CDR1 and CDR2: SEHNR, FQNEAQ (reference sequence). The junction had 10 bases not matched to a gene; V was cut back by 5 bases and J by 4 bases. The CDR3 is 17 residues long. The CDR3, as DNA: TGTGCCAGCAGCCAAAAACAGGGACTAGCGGGCGCAGATACGCAGTATTTT. Translating gives CASSQKQGLAGADTQYF.

The gene calls are TRBV4-1 and TRBJ2-1; 11 nucleotides match TRBD2. Germline V gives CDR1 MGHRA, CDR2 YSYEKL. This CDR3 region has 16 residues. The trim removed 4 bases at V and 8 bases at J, leaving 10 bases unmatched. CDR3 bases: TGCGCCAGCAGCCGCCTACTAGCGGGAGTAAGGGATGAGCAGTTCTTC. It is translated as CASSRLLAGVRDEQFF.

The V gene is TRBV7-2, the J gene TRBJ1-5, with 8 nucleotides matching TRBD1. Germline trimming cut 5 bases from V and 5 bases from J; bases unmatched to any gene: 2. Germline CDR1 reads SGHTA; CDR2 reads FQGNSA. The CDR3 totals 13 residues. The chain's CDR3 is CASSQGAHQPQHF. In DNA, the CDR3 is TGTGCCAGCAGCCAGGGGGCCCATCAGCCCCAGCATTTT.

CDR3 coding DNA: TGTGCCAGCAGCGTAGGCGGGAGTGACACCGGGGAGCTGTTTTTT. Translation gives CASSVGGSDTGELFF. The chain carries TRBV9 and TRBJ2-2, with 7 bases aligning to TRBD2. Germline V CDR1 and CDR2: SGDLS, YYNGEE. Unmatched junction bases numbered 2, after V lost 0 bases and J lost 3 bases. CDR3 length: 15 residues.